The clone carrying this T cell receptor beta chain was counted only a few times. Trimming pared 7 bases from V and 2 bases from J, leaving 24 bases between. Germline loops: CDR1 MNHEY, CDR2 SMNVEV (reference sequence). The length of the CDR3 is 18 residues. The sample originates from a study of response to subunit inactivated influenza vaccine. TCRdb re-derived calls from the RT-PCR reads in MiXCR, one entry per CDR3 protein. This sample carries hundreds of thousands of distinct CDR3 sequences, approximately 13% of them seen once, and the ten largest clones take approximately 7%. This specimen consisted of PBMCs from blood, obtained around two weeks before vaccination. The TCR originated in a man aged 50-59 years who received an inactivated influenza vaccine. This chain connects TRBV27 to TRBJ1-5, with a possible D match to TRBD1 (5 bases). CDR3 DNA: TGTGCCAGCAAATCGGGTACCGGGACGTACTCCGGCAATCAGCCCCAGCATTTT. Its protein is CASKSGTGTYSGNQPQHF.